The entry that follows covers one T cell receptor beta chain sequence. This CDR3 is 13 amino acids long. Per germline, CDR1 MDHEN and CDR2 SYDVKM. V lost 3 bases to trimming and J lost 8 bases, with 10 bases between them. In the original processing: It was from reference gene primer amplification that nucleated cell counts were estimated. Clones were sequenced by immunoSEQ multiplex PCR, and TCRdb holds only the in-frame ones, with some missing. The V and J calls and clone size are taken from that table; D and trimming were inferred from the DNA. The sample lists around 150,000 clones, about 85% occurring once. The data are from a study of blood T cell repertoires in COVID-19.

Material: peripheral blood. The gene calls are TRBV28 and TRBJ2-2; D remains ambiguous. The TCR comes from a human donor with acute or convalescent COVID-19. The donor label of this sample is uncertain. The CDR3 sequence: CASSFSNRGELFF. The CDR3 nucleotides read TGTGCCAGCAGTTTCTCCAACAGAGGGGAGCTGTTTTTT.